This is a list of T cell receptor beta chains from one sample in a study of T cell responses to AZD1222 COVID-19 vaccine. Profiling relied on immunoSEQ multiplex PCR, and the TCRdb table lists in-frame clones only, not all of them. The table shows roughly 140,000 clones, with around 93% occurring only once. The input for sequencing was peripheral blood, taken on day 0 of AZD1222 vaccination. The receptors come from an adult in good health. Each CDR3 is given with its conserved first and last residue. The D gene is left open where the match is weak. Clone sizes are given selectively: once, few, many, or a class where the clone is expanded.

>TRBV19|.|TRBJ1-1|17|.
CATQLFRDTRGNTEAFF
TGTGCCACTCAGCTTTTCCGGGACACCCGGGGGAACACTGAAGCTTTCTTT
>TRBV5-4|.|TRBJ2-3|13|.
CASSLERTDTQYF
TGTGCCAGCAGCTTGGAGAGGACAGATACGCAGTATTTT
>TRBV19|TRBD1|TRBJ1-1|16|.
CASSKVGTGGNTEAFF
TGTGCCAGTAGTAAAGTAGGGACAGGGGGAAACACTGAAGCTTTCTTT
>TRBV3-1/TRBV3-2|TRBD1|TRBJ2-7|14|.
CASSQVRTGGEQYF
TGTGCCAGCAGCCAAGTTCGGACAGGGGGCGAGCAGTACTTC
>TRBV4-1|.|TRBJ1-4|14|.
CASSQVFGEEKLFF
TGCGCCAGCAGCCAAGTTTTTGGGGAGGAAAAACTGTTTTTT
>TRBV3-1/TRBV3-2|.|TRBJ1-3|14|.
CASSHKTSGNTIYF
TGTGCCAGCAGCCACAAGACTTCTGGAAACACCATATATTTT
>TRBV6-6|.|TRBJ1-4|12|.
CASKVGNEKLFF
TGTGCCAGCAAGGTCGGGAATGAAAAACTGTTTTTT
>TRBV10-2|.|TRBJ1-2|13|.
CASSDSRGNGYTF
TGCGCCAGCAGTGATTCCAGGGGCAATGGCTACACCTTC
>TRBV5-4|.|TRBJ1-1|14|.
CASSLSDSYTEAFF
TGTGCCAGCAGCTTAAGTGACAGCTACACTGAAGCTTTCTTT
>TRBV6-5|.|TRBJ1-1|14|.
CASSTRWGNTEAFF
TGTGCCAGCAGTACCCGATGGGGGAACACTGAAGCTTTCTTT
>TRBV4-2|.|TRBJ1-4|15|.
CASSQDGDSFGKLFF
TGTGCCAGCAGCCAAGATGGAGACAGCTTCGGAAAACTGTTTTTT
>TRBV10-3|.|TRBJ2-7|13|.
CAISATEAYEQYF
TGTGCCATCTCAGCGACGGAGGCCTACGAGCAGTACTTC
>TRBV2|.|TRBJ2-7|12|.
CASSLWVGLGVF
TGTGCCAGCAGTTTGTGGGTGGGCCTGGGGGTCTTC
>TRBV5-6|.|TRBJ1-1|15|.
CASSPPTTENTEAFF
TGTGCCAGCAGCCCACCTACGACAGAGAACACTGAAGCTTTCTTT
>TRBV25-1|.|TRBJ2-5|14|.
CASSEHDSQETQYF
TGTGCCAGCAGTGAACATGACAGCCAAGAGACCCAGTACTTC
>TRBV11-2|TRBD1|TRBJ2-7|15|once
CASSNRDRGPYEQYF
TGTGCCAGCAGCAACCGGGACAGGGGACCCTACGAGCAGTACTTC
>TRBV7-9|.|TRBJ1-2|14|.
CASSLYDVNYGYTF
TGTGCCAGCAGCTTATACGACGTTAACTATGGCTACACCTTC
>TRBV2|.|TRBJ2-7|12|.
CASSDDRGEQYF
TGTGCCAGCAGTGATGATCGAGGGGAGCAGTACTTC
>TRBV9|.|TRBJ2-5|14|.
CASSAPSGQETQYF
TGTGCCAGCAGCGCCCCATCCGGGCAAGAGACCCAGTACTTC
>TRBV19|.|TRBJ1-1|12|.
CASRWGSTEAFF
TGTGCCAGTAGATGGGGAAGCACTGAAGCTTTCTTT
>TRBV25-1|TRBD1|TRBJ1-4|14|.
CASSESGTGGKLFF
TGTGCCAGCAGTGAATCCGGGACAGGGGGGAAACTGTTTTTT
>TRBV7-6|.|TRBJ2-3|14|.
CASTLTGGTDTQYF
TGTGCCAGCACCTTGACAGGAGGCACAGATACGCAGTATTTT
>TRBV10-3|TRBD2|TRBJ2-7|15|.
CAISELAGDSYEQYF
TGTGCCATCAGTGAGCTAGCGGGGGACTCCTACGAGCAGTACTTC
>TRBV12-5|.|TRBJ1-5|15|.
CASGLDLGIGQPQHF
TGTGCTAGTGGTTTGGACCTGGGGATCGGTCAGCCCCAGCATTTT
>TRBV24-1|.|TRBJ1-5|17|.
CATSDLPGSKSEQPQHF
TGTGCCACCAGTGATTTACCCGGCTCCAAATCGGAACAGCCCCAGCATTTT
>TRBV10-3|.|TRBJ1-1|13|.
CAISELGGTEAFF
TGTGCCATCAGTGAGTTAGGGGGCACTGAAGCTTTCTTT
>TRBV10-3|TRBD2|TRBJ2-1|18|once
CAISEWGSGVRGDNEQFF
TGTGCCATCAGTGAGTGGGGTAGCGGGGTTCGCGGGGACAATGAGCAGTTCTTC
>TRBV7-8|.|TRBJ1-2|15|.
CASRNSGRTNYGYTF
TGTGCCAGCAGGAATTCAGGCCGTACTAACTATGGCTACACCTTC
>TRBV5-6|TRBD1|TRBJ2-5|18|.
CASRPGQGIPGDLETQYF
TGTGCCAGCAGGCCGGGACAGGGAATTCCGGGGGATTTGGAGACCCAGTACTTC
>TRBV29-1|TRBD1|TRBJ2-1|14|.
CSVRNRGQENEQFF
TGCAGCGTGCGTAACAGGGGACAAGAGAATGAGCAGTTCTTC
>TRBV13|.|TRBJ1-1|15|.
CASSLRGPRGTEAFF
TGTGCCAGCAGCTTAAGGGGCCCCCGAGGCACTGAAGCTTTCTTT